This T cell receptor beta chain was sequenced for a study of shared clonotypes between healthy human individuals. The CDR3 runs 14 residues. Germline CDR1 reads MNHEY; CDR2 reads SVGAGI. V lost 6 bases, J lost 1 base, and 13 bases lay in between. Generated by immunoSEQ multiplex PCR, the TCRdb table keeps only in-frame clones and is missing some. The profile shows around 690,000 clones, around 91% of them singletons. The chain combines TRBV6-5 with TRBJ2-7, with no clear D. The clonotype originates from a man aged 18 to 30 in good health. Some clones in this sample may be carry-over from other donors' samples. The specimen sequenced was memory CD8+ T cells from PBMCs. Sample subset: CD45RO+ cells pooled with CCR7-negative TemRA cells. CDR3: CASRATALSYEQYF. In DNA form, the CDR3 reads TGTGCCAGCAGGGCCACCGCCTTATCCTACGAGCAGTACTTC.